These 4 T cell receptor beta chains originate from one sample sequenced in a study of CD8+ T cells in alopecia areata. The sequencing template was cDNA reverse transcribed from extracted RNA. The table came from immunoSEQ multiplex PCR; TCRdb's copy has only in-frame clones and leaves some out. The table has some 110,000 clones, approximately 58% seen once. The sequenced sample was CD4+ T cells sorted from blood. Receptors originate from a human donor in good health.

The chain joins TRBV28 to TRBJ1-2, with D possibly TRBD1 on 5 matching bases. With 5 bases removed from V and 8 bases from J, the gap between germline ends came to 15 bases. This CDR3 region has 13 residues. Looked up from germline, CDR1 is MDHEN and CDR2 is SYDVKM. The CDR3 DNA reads TGTGCCAGCAGTCCCCCGGGACCTCAGGGCTACACCTTC. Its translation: CASSPPGPQGYTF.

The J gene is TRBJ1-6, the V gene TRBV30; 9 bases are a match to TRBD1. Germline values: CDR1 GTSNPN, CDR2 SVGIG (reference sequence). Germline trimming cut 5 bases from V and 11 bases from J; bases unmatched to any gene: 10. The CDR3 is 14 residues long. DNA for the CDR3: TGTGCCTGGGTAGGACAGGGGATCGGGACACCCCTCCACTTT. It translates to CAWVGQGIGTPLHF. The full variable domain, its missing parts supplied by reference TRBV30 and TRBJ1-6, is SQTIHQWPATLVQPVGSPLSLECTVEGTSNPNLYWYRQAAGRGLQLLFYSVGIGQISSEVPQNLSASRPQDRQFILSSKKLLLSDSGFYLCAWVGQGIGTPLHFGNGTRLTVT.

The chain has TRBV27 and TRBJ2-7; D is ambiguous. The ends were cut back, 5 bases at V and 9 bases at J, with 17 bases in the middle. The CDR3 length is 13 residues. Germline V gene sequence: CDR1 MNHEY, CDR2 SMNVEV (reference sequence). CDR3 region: CASSPPYGQRQYF. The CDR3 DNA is TGTGCCAGCAGTCCGCCTTACGGGCAGCGGCAGTACTTC.

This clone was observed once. CDR3 coding DNA: TGTGCCAGCAGCTTGGGGGACAGGGGAGAAGAGACCCAGTACTTC. Protein sequence: CASSLGDRGEETQYF. This chain joins TRBV5-8 and TRBJ2-5, with TRBD1 matching over 10 bases. The germline CDR1 and CDR2 sequences are SGHTS and YDEGEE. After removal of 0 bases from V and 3 bases from J, the junction contained 2 bases not matched to a gene. The CDR3 covers 15 residues.